This TCR beta chain was obtained from a study of beta chain features in type 1 diabetes. Points from the study as a whole: Moderate yet significant TCRB CDR3 shortening was seen in Type 1 diabetes patients in all four CD4+ subsets. A closer apparent resemblance between naive, central memory and Treg TCRB repertoires was seen in patients than in healthy donors.

Investigators reverse transcribed all isolated RNA, so they sequenced expressed TCRB transcripts. An average around 3.3 million reads came from naive, central memory and regulatory T cell samples. TCRdb keeps only in-frame clones here, not all; method: immunoSEQ multiplex PCR. The sample contains around 340,000 clones, 15% to 20% of which appear only once. Purity above 95% was achieved in all sorted populations. A few counts support this clone. Its antigen is as yet unknown. The V gene end was trimmed by 4 bases and the J gene end by 3 bases; junction bases not matched to a gene: 3. Germline CDR1 reads MNHNY; CDR2 reads SVGAGI (reference sequence). The CDR3 loop spans 13 amino acids.

The receptor was isolated from a woman aged 18-29 years in good health. This chain uses TRBV6-6 with TRBJ2-7; TRBD2 matches 7 bases. The specimen sequenced was naive CD4+ T cells from blood. The CDR3 DNA is TGTGCCAGCAGTTGGGCGGGAGACTACGAGCAGTACTTC. Protein sequence: CASSWAGDYEQYF.